A single TCR beta chain is shown here with its context. This sample is drawn from a study of blood T cell repertoires in COVID-19. The wider study: PBMCs, B-cell-depleted T cells, or T cells provided the cDNA or gDNA that made up the material.

TCRdb's table, derived via immunoSEQ multiplex PCR, lists solely in-frame clones and lacks some. The top ten hold 7.7% of the sample, which has some 110,000 clones, approximately 86% seen once. Germline-derived CDR1 and CDR2 are LNHNV and YYDKDF (reference sequence). The CDR3 runs to 18 residues. V was shortened by 2 bases and J by 12 bases, with 29 bases between the two germline ends. This chain links TRBV15 with TRBJ2-1; weak D call: TRBD2 (9 bases). Sequencing was performed on peripheral blood. The receptor's source is a human donor in a cohort sampled during active COVID-19. DNA of the CDR3: TGTGCCACCAGCAGACCAAAGGAAGCGGGGGGCCTTACAGGGGGGCAGTTCTTC. Translating gives CATSRPKEAGGLTGGQFF.